The 7 T cell receptor beta chains below come from one sample, sequenced in a study of blood T cell dynamics during melanoma immunotherapy (TCRdb year 2020). The meaning of the sample's time point label: week 3, after first cycle of checkpoint inhibitor. Libraries were made using the immunoSEQ multiplex PCR assay. TCRdb limited this immuneACCESS table to in-frame rearrangements with V and J called. A share of clones is missing; checked studies link under half to unresolved V genes, and the rest is unexplained. The sample records approximately 28,000 clones, around four fifths of which are singletons. The biggest ten clones account for approximately 10% of the sample. The sample was blood, taken from a patient treated with checkpoint blockade. The source of these receptors is a human donor with melanoma.

The genes are TRBV2 and TRBJ2-2, with TRBD1 matching over 11 bases. J gave up 4 bases and V 6 bases, and 4 bases lay outside the gene matches. This CDR3 has 15 residues. Per the germline V gene, CDR1 is SNHLY and CDR2 is FYNNEI. The CDR3: CASSLGQGATGELFF. The DNA of the CDR3 is TGTGCCAGCAGCCTCGGACAGGGGGCCACCGGGGAGCTGTTTTTT.

The chain employs TRBV28 and TRBJ2-7; 7 bases line up with TRBD2. The CDR3 runs 14 residues. J was trimmed by 2 bases and V by 3 bases; bases with no gene match: 4. CDR1 is MDHEN and CDR2 is SYDVKM in the germline V gene. This CDR3 reads CASSFLAETYEQYF. As DNA, the CDR3 is TGTGCCAGCAGTTTCCTAGCGGAGACCTACGAGCAGTACTTC.

The CDR3 DNA sequence: TGTGCCAGCAGTGCCTCCGGACAGCTCTATAATTCACCCCTCCACTTT. Translating it yields CASSASGQLYNSPLHF. The chain links TRBV25-1 to TRBJ1-6, with a tentative D call TRBD1 (6 bases). CDR3 size: 16 residues. Per the germline V gene, CDR1 is MGHDK and CDR2 is SYGVNS. V lost 4 bases to trimming and J lost 3 bases, with 13 bases between them.

The rearrangement links TRBV7-8 to TRBJ2-3; D gene unclear. The germline V and J ends were trimmed by 5 bases and 6 bases, with 18 bases remaining between them. This CDR3 has 15 residues. Germline V gene sequence: CDR1 SGHVS, CDR2 FQNEAQ. DNA for the CDR3: TGTGCCAGCAGCCCCAGACTTGCCAGCCGGGATACGCAGTATTTT. Translating gives CASSPRLASRDTQYF.

In nucleotides, the CDR3 is TGTGCCAGCAGCTGGGGACAGGGGGACACCGGGGAGCTGTTTTTT. As protein: CASSWGQGDTGELFF. V and J are TRBV7-6 and TRBJ2-2, with 11 bases aligning to TRBD1. This CDR3 spans 15 amino acids. Germline CDR1 and CDR2: SGHVS and FNYEAQ. The J segment lost 3 bases and the V segment lost 4 bases, leaving 1 base of the junction unmatched. The whole variable domain, remainder taken from reference TRBV7-6 and TRBJ2-2, is GAGVSQSPRYKVTKRGQDVALRCDPISGHVSLYWYRQALGQGPEFLTYFNYEAQQDKSGLPNDRFSAERPEGSISTLTIQRTEQRDSAMYRCASSWGQGDTGELFFGEGSRLTVL.

The V call is TRBV6-1, the J call TRBJ2-3; D unclear. The CDR3 contains 12 residues. Germline CDR1 MNHNS, CDR2 SASEGT. The V gene lost 4 bases and the J gene lost 0 bases, with 2 bases spanning the gap. CDR3 sequence (DNA): TGTGCCAGCAGTGGGAGCACAGATACGCAGTATTTT. Protein sequence: CASSGSTDTQYF.

The chain combines TRBV7-9 with TRBJ1-1; the match to TRBD1 covers 9 bases. Germline V gene sequence: CDR1 SEHNR, CDR2 FQNEAQ (reference sequence). The CDR3 consists of 13 residues. The trim removed 4 bases at V and 4 bases at J, leaving 1 base unmatched. The CDR3 DNA is TGTGCCAGCAGCTCGGGACAGGGCACTGAAGCTTTCTTT. It yields the protein CASSSGQGTEAFF.